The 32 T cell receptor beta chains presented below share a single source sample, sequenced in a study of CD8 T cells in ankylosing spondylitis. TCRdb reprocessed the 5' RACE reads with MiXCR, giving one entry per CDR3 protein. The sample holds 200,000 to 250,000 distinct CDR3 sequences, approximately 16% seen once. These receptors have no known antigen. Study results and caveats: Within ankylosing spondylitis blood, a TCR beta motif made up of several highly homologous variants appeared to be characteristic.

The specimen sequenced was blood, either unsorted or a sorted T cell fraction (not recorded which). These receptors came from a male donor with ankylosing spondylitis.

In DNA, the CDR3 is TGTGCCAGCAGTGAAGCGGGGGTCAGCACAGATACGCAGTATTTT. Translating gives CASSEAGVSTDTQYF. The V gene is TRBV2, the J gene TRBJ2-3; D tentatively fits TRBD1 or TRBD2 (5 bases each). The CDR3 sequence is 15 residues long. Germline lookup yields CDR1 SNHLY and CDR2 FYNNEI. V lost 0 bases to trimming and J lost 0 bases, with 7 bases between them.

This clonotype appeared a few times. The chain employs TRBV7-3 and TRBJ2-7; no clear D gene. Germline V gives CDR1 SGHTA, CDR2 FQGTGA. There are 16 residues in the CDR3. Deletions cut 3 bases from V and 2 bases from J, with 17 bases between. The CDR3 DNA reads TGTGCCAGCAGCTTGGGATCGGCGCGCGGTACCTACGAGCAGTACTTC. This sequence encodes CASSLGSARGTYEQYF.

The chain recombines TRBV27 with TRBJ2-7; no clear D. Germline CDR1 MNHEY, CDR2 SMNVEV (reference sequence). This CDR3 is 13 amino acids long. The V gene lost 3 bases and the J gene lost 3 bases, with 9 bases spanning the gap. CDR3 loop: CASSFGPRYEQYF. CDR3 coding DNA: TGTGCCAGCAGTTTCGGACCTCGCTACGAGCAGTACTTC.

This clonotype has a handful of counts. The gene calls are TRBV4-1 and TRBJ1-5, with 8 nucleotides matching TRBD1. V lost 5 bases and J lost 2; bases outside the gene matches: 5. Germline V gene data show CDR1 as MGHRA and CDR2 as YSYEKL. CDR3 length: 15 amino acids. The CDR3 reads CASSGQGSGNQPQHF. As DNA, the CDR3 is TGCGCCAGCAGCGGACAGGGATCGGGCAATCAGCCCCAGCATTTT.

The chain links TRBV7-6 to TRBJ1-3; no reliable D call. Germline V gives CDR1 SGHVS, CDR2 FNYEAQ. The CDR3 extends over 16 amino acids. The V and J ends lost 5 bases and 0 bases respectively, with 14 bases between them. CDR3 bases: TGTGCCAGCAGCCCGACTGCGGGCGGCTCTGGAAACACCATATATTTT. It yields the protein CASSPTAGGSGNTIYF.

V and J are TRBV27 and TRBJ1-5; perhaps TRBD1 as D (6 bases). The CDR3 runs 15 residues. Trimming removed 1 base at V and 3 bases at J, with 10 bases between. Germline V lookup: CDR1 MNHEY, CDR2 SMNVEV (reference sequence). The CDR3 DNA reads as TGTGCCAGCAGTTTATGGGGGGGCCTCAATCAGCCCCAGCATTTT. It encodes CASSLWGGLNQPQHF.

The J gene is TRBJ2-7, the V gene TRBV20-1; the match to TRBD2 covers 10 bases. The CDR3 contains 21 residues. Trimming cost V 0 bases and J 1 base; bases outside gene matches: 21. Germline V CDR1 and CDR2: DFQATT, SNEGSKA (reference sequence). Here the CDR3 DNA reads TGCAGTGCTAGAGATGATAGAGGTAGGACTAGCGGCGCCTATCTTTCCTACGAGCAGTACTTC. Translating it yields CSARDDRGRTSGAYLSYEQYF.

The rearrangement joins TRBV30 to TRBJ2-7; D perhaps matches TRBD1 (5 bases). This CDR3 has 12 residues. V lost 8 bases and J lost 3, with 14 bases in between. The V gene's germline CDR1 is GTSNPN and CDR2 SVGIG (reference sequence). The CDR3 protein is CATLGHFYEQYF. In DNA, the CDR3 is TGTGCCACTTTGGGGCACTTCTACGAGCAGTACTTC.

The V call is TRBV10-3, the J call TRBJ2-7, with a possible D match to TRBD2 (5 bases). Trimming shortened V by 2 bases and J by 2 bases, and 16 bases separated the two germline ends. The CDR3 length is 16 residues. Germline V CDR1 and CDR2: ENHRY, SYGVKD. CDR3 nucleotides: TGTGCCATCAGTGAGCCCTACTTGGACGGGGCCTACGAGCAGTACTTC. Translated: CAISEPYLDGAYEQYF.

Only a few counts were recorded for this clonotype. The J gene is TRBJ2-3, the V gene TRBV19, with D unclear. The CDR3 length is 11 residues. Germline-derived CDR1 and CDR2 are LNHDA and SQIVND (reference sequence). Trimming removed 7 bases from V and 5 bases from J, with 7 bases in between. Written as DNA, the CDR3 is TGTGCCAGTACCTACCAAGATACGCAGTATTTT. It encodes CASTYQDTQYF.

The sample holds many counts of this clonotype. The CDR3 DNA is TGTGCCAGCAGCCAAACGAGGGACCGATCACTCCACAATGAGCAGTTCTTC. As protein: CASSQTRDRSLHNEQFF. The chain carries TRBV3-1 and TRBJ2-1; D tentatively reads TRBD1 or TRBD2 (5 bases each). The germline V gene has CDR1 LGHDT and CDR2 YNNKEL (reference sequence). The CDR3 runs to 17 residues. V lost 2 bases and J 5 bases, leaving 19 bases between the germline ends.

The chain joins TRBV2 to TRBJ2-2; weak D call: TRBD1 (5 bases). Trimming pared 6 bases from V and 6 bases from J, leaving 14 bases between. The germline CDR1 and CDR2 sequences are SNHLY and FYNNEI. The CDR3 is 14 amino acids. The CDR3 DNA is TGTGCCAGCAGCCCGTGGGGCCCCCCCGGGGAGCTGTTTTTT. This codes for CASSPWGPPGELFF.

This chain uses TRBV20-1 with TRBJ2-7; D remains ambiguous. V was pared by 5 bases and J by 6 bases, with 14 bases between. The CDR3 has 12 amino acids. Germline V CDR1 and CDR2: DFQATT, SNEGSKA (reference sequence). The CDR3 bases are TGCAGTGCTGCCGACTTCCCAGGCGAGCAGTACTTC. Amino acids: CSAADFPGEQYF.

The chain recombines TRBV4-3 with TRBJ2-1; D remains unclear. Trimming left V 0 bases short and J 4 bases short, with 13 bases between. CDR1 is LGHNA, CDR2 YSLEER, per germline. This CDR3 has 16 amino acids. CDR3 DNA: TGCGCCAGCAGCCAAGAGTATACTGATAGGTACAATGAGCAGTTCTTC. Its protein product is CASSQEYTDRYNEQFF.

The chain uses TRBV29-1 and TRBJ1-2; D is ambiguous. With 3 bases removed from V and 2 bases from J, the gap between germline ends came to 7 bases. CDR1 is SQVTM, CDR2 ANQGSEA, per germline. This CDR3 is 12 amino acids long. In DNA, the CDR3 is TGCAGCGTTGAGGCCAGCAACTATGGCTACACCTTC. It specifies CSVEASNYGYTF.

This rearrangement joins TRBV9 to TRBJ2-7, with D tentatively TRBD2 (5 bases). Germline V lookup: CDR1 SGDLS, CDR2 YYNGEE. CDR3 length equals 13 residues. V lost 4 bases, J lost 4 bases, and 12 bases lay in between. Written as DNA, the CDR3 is TGTGCCAGCAGCCCCTCCGGGATTTACGAGCAGTACTTC. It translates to CASSPSGIYEQYF.

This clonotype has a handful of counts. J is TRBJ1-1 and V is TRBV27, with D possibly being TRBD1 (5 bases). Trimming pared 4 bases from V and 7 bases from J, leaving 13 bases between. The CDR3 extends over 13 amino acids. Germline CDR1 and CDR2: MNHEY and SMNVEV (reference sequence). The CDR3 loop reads CASSWSGRGEAFF. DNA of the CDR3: TGTGCCAGCAGTTGGTCGGGGAGGGGTGAAGCTTTCTTT.

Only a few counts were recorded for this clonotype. The CDR3 loop is CASSEIPGFYEQYF. The CDR3 bases are TGTGCCAGCAGTGAAATTCCGGGGTTCTACGAGCAGTACTTC. The chain employs TRBV2 and TRBJ2-7, with a tentative D call TRBD2 (5 bases). The CDR3 has 14 amino acids. Per the germline V gene, CDR1 is SNHLY and CDR2 is FYNNEI. The V and J ends lost 2 bases and 3 bases respectively, with 11 bases between them.

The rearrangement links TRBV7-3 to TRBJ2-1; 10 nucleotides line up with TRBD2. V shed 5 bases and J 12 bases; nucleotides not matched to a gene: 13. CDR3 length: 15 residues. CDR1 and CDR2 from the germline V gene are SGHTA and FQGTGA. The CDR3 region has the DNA TGTGCCAGCAGCGTTCTAGCGGGGGACGCCGCGGGGCAGTTCTTC. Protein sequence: CASSVLAGDAAGQFF. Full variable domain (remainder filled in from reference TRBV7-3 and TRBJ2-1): GAGVSQTPSNKVTEKGKYVELRCDPISGHTALYWYRQSLGQGPEFLIYFQGTGAADDSGLPNDRFFAVRPEGSVSTLKIQRTERGDSAVYLCASSVLAGDAAGQFFGPGTRLTVL.

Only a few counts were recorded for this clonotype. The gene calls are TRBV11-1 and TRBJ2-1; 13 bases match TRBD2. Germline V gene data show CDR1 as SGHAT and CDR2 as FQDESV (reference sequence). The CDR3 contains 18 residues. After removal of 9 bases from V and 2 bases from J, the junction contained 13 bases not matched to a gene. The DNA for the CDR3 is TGTGCCAGTGCTCTGGGGACTAGCGGGGTGGTCACCTACAATGAGCAGTTCTTC. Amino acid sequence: CASALGTSGVVTYNEQFF.

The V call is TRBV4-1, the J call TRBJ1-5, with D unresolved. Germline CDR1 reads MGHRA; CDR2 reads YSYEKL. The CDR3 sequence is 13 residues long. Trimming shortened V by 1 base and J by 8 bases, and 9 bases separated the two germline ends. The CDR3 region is CASSQALLEPQHF. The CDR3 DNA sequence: TGCGCCAGCAGCCAAGCCCTTCTGGAGCCCCAGCATTTT.

The CDR3: CASSRNGGIIGELFF. CDR3 coding DNA: TGCGCCAGCAGCCGAAACGGGGGGATCATCGGGGAGCTGTTTTTT. The chain joins TRBV4-1 to TRBJ2-2; 7 bases are shared with TRBD2. The germline V gene has CDR1 MGHRA and CDR2 YSYEKL. This CDR3 region has 15 residues. V dropped 4 bases and J dropped 7; count of bases not matched to a gene: 9.

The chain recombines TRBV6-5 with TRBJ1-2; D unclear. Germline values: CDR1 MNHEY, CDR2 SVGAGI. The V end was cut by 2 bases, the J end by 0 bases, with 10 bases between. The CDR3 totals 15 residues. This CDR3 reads CASSYGVPANYGYTF. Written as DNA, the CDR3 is TGTGCCAGCAGTTACGGAGTTCCAGCTAACTATGGCTACACCTTC.

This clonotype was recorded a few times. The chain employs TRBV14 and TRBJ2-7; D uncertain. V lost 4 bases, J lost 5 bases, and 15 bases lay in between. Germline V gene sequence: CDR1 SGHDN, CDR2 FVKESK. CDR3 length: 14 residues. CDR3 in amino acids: CASSRSPSWDEQYF. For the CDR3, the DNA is TGTGCCAGCAGCCGTAGCCCATCTTGGGACGAGCAGTACTTC.

The CDR3 here is CAISWSTTDTQYF. In nucleotides, the CDR3 is TGTGCCATTTCCTGGTCGACCACAGATACGCAGTATTTT. The gene calls are TRBV11-2 and TRBJ2-3, with unresolved D. Looked up from germline, CDR1 is SGHAT and CDR2 is FQNNGV. The V end lost 10 bases, the J end lost 2 bases, and 13 bases lay between the germline ends. This CDR3 region has 13 residues.

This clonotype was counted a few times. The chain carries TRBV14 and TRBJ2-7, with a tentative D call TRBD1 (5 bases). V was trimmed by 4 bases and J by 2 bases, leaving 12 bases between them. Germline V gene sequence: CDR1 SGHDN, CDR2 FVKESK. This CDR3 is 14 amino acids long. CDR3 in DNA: TGTGCCAGCAGCCGGTCCCCAGGGACCTACGAGCAGTACTTC. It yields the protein CASSRSPGTYEQYF. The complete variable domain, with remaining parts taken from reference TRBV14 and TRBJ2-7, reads EAGVTQFPSHSVIEKGQTVTLRCDPISGHDNLYWYRRVMGKEIKFLLHFVKESKQDESGMPNNRFLAERTGGTYSTLKVQPAELEDSGVYFCASSRSPGTYEQYFGPGTRLTVT.

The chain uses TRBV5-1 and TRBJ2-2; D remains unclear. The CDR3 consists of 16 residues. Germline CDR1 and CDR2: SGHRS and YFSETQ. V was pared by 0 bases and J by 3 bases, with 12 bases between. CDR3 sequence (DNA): TGCGCCAGCAGCTTGGCCGAGGTCAGCTACACCGGGGAGCTGTTTTTT. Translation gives CASSLAEVSYTGELFF.

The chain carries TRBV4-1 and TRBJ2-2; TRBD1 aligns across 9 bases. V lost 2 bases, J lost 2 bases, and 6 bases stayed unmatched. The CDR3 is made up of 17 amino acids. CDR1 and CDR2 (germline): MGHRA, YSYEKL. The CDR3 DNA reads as TGCGCCAGCAGCCAATTCCCGGGACAGGGTAACACCGGGGAGCTGTTTTTT. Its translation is CASSQFPGQGNTGELFF.

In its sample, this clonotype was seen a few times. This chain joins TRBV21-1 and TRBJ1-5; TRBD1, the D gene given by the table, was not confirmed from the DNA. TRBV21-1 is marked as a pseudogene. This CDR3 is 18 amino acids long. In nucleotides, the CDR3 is TGTGCCAGCAGCAGGGCCGGGACAGTACTAAATAGCAATCAGCCCCAGCATTTT. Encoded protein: CASSRAGTVLNSNQPQHF.

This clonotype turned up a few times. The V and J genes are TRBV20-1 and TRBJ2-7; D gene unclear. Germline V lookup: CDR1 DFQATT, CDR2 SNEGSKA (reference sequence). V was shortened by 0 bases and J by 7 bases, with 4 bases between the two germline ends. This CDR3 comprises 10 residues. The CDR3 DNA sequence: TGCAGTGCTAGAGAGAAGGAGCAGTACTTC. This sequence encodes CSAREKEQYF.

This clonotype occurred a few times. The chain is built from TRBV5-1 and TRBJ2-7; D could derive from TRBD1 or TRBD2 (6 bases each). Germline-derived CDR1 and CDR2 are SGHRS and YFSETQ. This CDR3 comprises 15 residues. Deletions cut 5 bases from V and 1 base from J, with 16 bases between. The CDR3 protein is CASRALGGSSYEQYF. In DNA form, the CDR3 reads TGCGCCAGCAGGGCGTTGGGGGGCTCTTCCTACGAGCAGTACTTC.

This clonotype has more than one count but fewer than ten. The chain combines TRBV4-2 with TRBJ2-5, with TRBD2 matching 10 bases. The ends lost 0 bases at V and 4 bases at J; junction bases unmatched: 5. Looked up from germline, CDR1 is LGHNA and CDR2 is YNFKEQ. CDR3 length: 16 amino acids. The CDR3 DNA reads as TGTGCCAGCAGCCAAGAAGCGGGAGGGCCTATAGAGACCCAGTACTTC. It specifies CASSQEAGGPIETQYF.